Listed below are T cell receptor beta chains from one sample, sequenced in a study of shared T cell receptors in the human thymus. Assay: immunoSEQ multiplex PCR; the TCRdb copy retains only in-frame clones and omits some. The sample holds around 730,000 clones, 80% to 90% seen once. The same specimen was also included in a second study, on human thymus T cells.

Material: thymocytes. These receptors were collected from a girl less than two years old with a congenital heart defect. CDR3s include the opening cysteine and the closing phenylalanine or tryptophan. A D gene is named only where the DNA matches it firmly. The size entry is marked missing in some rows and otherwise reads once, few, many or a size class.

V,D,J,size,CDR3,DNA
TRBV9,.,TRBJ2-1,.,CASSPRTSENEQFF,TGTGCCAGCAGCCCAAGGACAAGCGAGAATGAGCAGTTCTTC
TRBV10-2,TRBD1,TRBJ2-5,.,CASSPDRGWSETQYF,TGCGCCAGCAGCCCCGACAGGGGGTGGTCGGAGACCCAGTACTTC
TRBV11-2,TRBD1,TRBJ2-2,once,CASSQLTGGSGELFF,TGTGCCAGCAGCCAACTGACAGGGGGCAGCGGGGAGCTGTTTTTT
TRBV4-3,.,TRBJ1-6,few,CASSPRPPSLDRRAYNSPLHF,TGCGCCAGCAGCCCCCGGCCGCCTAGCCTGGACCGTAGGGCCTATAATTCACCCCTCCACTTT
TRBV6-4,.,TRBJ2-7,.,CAGTSRDIYEQYF,TGTGCCGGAACATCCAGGGATATCTACGAGCAGTACTTC
TRBV6-1,TRBD1,TRBJ1-4,.,CASSADRAREKLFF,TGTGCCAGCAGTGCAGACAGGGCCCGGGAAAAACTGTTTTTT
TRBV29-1,.,TRBJ1-2,.,CSVDSGRENGYTF,TGCAGCGTTGATTCAGGGCGGGAGAATGGCTACACCTTC
TRBV6-1,.,TRBJ2-7,.,CASPEVVYPLREQYF,TGTGCCAGCCCTGAGGTAGTTTACCCCCTACGAGAGCAGTACTTC
TRBV15,TRBD1,TRBJ2-1,.,CATSREGGPYNEQFF,TGTGCCACCAGCAGGGAAGGGGGCCCCTACAATGAGCAGTTCTTC
TRBV4-3,TRBD1,TRBJ2-7,.,CASSQTGQGTTEQYF,TGCGCCAGCAGCCAGACCGGACAGGGAACGACCGAGCAGTACTTC
TRBV29-1,.,TRBJ1-3,.,CSVEADRPRSGNTIYF,TGCAGCGTTGAAGCCGACAGGCCCCGCTCTGGAAACACCATATATTTT